A single sample gave rise to the 22 T cell receptor beta chains below, sequenced in a study of OX40 agonist ivuxolimab in advanced cancers. Some clones are missing from TCRdb's copy, which holds only in-frame ones; the method was immunoSEQ multiplex PCR. The profile shows approximately 50,000 clones, just under 95% of them singletons. The input for sequencing was CD4+ or CD8+ T cells sorted from blood, taken in a trial of the OX40 agonist ivuxolimab. These receptors originate from an adult with an advanced solid tumor such as melanoma, head and neck, liver or kidney cancer.

The CDR3 coding sequence is TGTGCCACCAGCAGCGGGAATGAGCAGTTCTTC. It encodes CATSSGNEQFF. The gene calls are TRBV15 and TRBJ2-1; D ambiguous. This CDR3 region has 11 residues. Germline CDR1 and CDR2: LNHNV and YYDKDF (reference sequence). Trimming stripped 3 bases from V and 7 bases from J, with 4 bases between.

This clone was picked up one time. The chain joins TRBV27 to TRBJ2-3; D perhaps matches TRBD2 (5 bases). Germline V gene data show CDR1 as MNHEY and CDR2 as SMNVEV (reference sequence). V lost 5 bases to trimming and J lost 8 bases, with 14 bases between them. This CDR3 region has 13 residues. CDR3 DNA: TGTGCCAGCAGTCCTTGGGTAGGAGGTACGCAGTATTTT. It yields the protein CASSPWVGGTQYF.

The V and J genes are TRBV2 and TRBJ1-2; D is ambiguous. The germline gives CDR1 SNHLY, CDR2 FYNNEI. V shed 8 bases and J shed 0 bases, with 10 bases lying between them. The CDR3 loop spans 13 amino acids. CDR3 loop: CASLGVANYGYTF. Written as DNA, the CDR3 is TGTGCCAGCCTAGGTGTAGCTAACTATGGCTACACCTTC. Full variable domain (missing parts from reference TRBV2 and TRBJ1-2): EPEVTQTPSHQVTQMGQEVILRCVPISNHLYFYWYRQILGQKVEFLVSFYNNEISEKSEIFDDQFSVERPDGSNFTLKIRSTKLEDSAMYFCASLGVANYGYTFGSGTRLTVV.

V usage is TRBV5-6 and J usage is TRBJ2-1; no clear D. Germline CDR1 reads SGHDT; CDR2 reads YYEEEE. CDR3 length: 13 residues. V was shortened by 1 base and J by 10 bases, with 12 bases between the two germline ends. In nucleotides, the CDR3 is TGTGCCAGCAGCTTGCTTCTGGGGATAGAGCAGTTCTTC. Its protein is CASSLLLGIEQFF.

The chain employs TRBV2 and TRBJ1-1; D is uncertain. Germline CDR1 reads SNHLY; CDR2 reads FYNNEI. The CDR3 consists of 13 residues. The V and J ends lost 6 bases and 1 base respectively, with 9 bases between them. This CDR3 is CASSGEGNTEAFF. The CDR3 nucleotides read TGTGCCAGCAGCGGGGAGGGGAACACTGAAGCTTTCTTT.

The gene calls are TRBV13 and TRBJ2-1, with TRBD2 matching over 11 bases. This CDR3 region has 20 residues. CDR1 PRHDT and CDR2 FYEKMQ come from the germline V gene (reference sequence). V lost 0 bases, J lost 4 bases, and 14 bases stayed unmatched. This chain's CDR3 is CASSLGISGLAGGVYNEQFF. CDR3 DNA: TGTGCCAGCAGCTTAGGTATATCGGGGCTAGCGGGAGGCGTATACAATGAGCAGTTCTTC.

The chain employs TRBV5-1 and TRBJ2-2, with 14 bases that match TRBD2. The CDR3 loop spans 17 amino acids. After removal of 2 bases from V and 3 bases from J, the junction contained 3 bases not matched to a gene. Germline CDR1 and CDR2: SGHRS and YFSETQ. CDR3 coding DNA: TGCGCCAGCAGCTTCGGGACTAGCGGGAGATACACCGGGGAGCTGTTTTTT. Translating it yields CASSFGTSGRYTGELFF.

The V and J genes are TRBV15 and TRBJ2-1, with D possibly being TRBD1 or TRBD2 (5 bases each). CDR3 size: 18 residues. CDR1 and CDR2 from the germline V gene are LNHNV and YYDKDF (reference sequence). V was clipped by 0 bases and J by 0 bases, with 15 bases between them. Written as DNA, the CDR3 is TGTGCCACCAGCAGAGATGTGAGGGGAGCCCTCTCCTACAATGAGCAGTTCTTC. Translation gives CATSRDVRGALSYNEQFF.

The rearrangement links TRBV9 to TRBJ2-1; 7 positions match TRBD1. J lost 6 bases, V lost 3 bases, and 12 bases had no gene match. The germline gives CDR1 SGDLS, CDR2 YYNGEE. This CDR3 comprises 16 residues. This CDR3 reads CASSAHPRGSGNEQFF. The CDR3, as DNA: TGTGCCAGCAGCGCCCATCCCAGGGGGTCAGGCAATGAGCAGTTCTTC.

This clone was detected only a few times. The chain links TRBV7-9 to TRBJ2-7; 9 bases match TRBD1. Per germline, CDR1 SEHNR and CDR2 FQNEAQ (reference sequence). Trimming took 5 bases from V and 4 from J; bases not matched to a gene: 6. The CDR3 is made up of 14 amino acids. DNA of the CDR3: TGTGCCAGCAGCCCGGGACAGGGACTATACGAGCAGTACTTC. Its protein is CASSPGQGLYEQYF.

V and J are TRBV2 and TRBJ1-2; possibly TRBD1 for D (5 bases). This CDR3 is 15 amino acids long. Germline V gene sequence: CDR1 SNHLY, CDR2 FYNNEI. V lost 4 bases and J 3 bases, leaving 15 bases between the germline ends. DNA of the CDR3: TGTGCCAGCAGTGGGACACTTGTCGAGGACTATGGCTACACCTTC. Translating it yields CASSGTLVEDYGYTF.

A single count supports this clone. The V call is TRBV5-4, the J call TRBJ2-5; weak D call: TRBD1 (6 bases). Trimming left V 3 bases short and J 2 bases short, with 11 bases between. Germline V lookup: CDR1 SGHNT, CDR2 YYREEE (reference sequence). The CDR3 runs to 14 residues. CDR3 region: CASSSYREQETQYF. The CDR3 region has the DNA TGTGCCAGCAGCTCGTACAGGGAACAAGAGACCCAGTACTTC.

The chain links TRBV25-1 to TRBJ2-5; D perhaps matches TRBD1 (6 bases). V gave up 4 bases and J gave up 1 base, with 7 bases separating them. The CDR3 runs to 13 residues. In germline, CDR1 is MGHDK, CDR2 SYGVNS. CDR3 in amino acids: CASSGQAQETQYF. Here the CDR3 DNA reads TGTGCCAGCAGTGGACAGGCCCAAGAGACCCAGTACTTC.

The CDR3 reads CASSEGPRLTSYEQYF. The CDR3 DNA reads TGTGCCAGCAGTGAAGGTCCCAGGTTAACCTCCTACGAGCAGTACTTC. The V gene is TRBV2, the J gene TRBJ2-7, with D unclear. With 1 base removed from V and 0 bases from J, the gap between germline ends came to 13 bases. CDR3 length equals 16 residues. Germline CDR1 reads SNHLY; CDR2 reads FYNNEI.

This chain connects TRBV10-3 to TRBJ2-3, with D tentatively TRBD2 (6 bases). V lost 4 bases, J lost 3 bases, and 14 bases lay in between. The CDR3 is 15 amino acids. In germline, CDR1 is ENHRY, CDR2 SYGVKD. The CDR3 bases are TGTGCCATCAGTGGCGGGGCTAGCCATACAGATACGCAGTATTTT. Its translation is CAISGGASHTDTQYF.

V usage is TRBV7-9 and J usage is TRBJ2-7; TRBD2 might be the D (6 bases). Trimming left V 3 bases short and J 4 bases short, with 16 bases between. There are 15 residues in the CDR3. Germline CDR1 is SEHNR and CDR2 is FQNEAQ (reference sequence). CDR3 sequence reads: CASSLILAEVYEQYF. The DNA of the CDR3 is TGTGCCAGCAGCTTGATACTAGCAGAAGTGTACGAGCAGTACTTC. Drawing the rest from reference TRBV7-9 and TRBJ2-7, the complete variable domain is DTGVSQNPRHKITKRGQNVTFRCDPISEHNRLYWYRQTLGQGPEFLTYFQNEAQLEKSRLLSDRFSAERPKGSFSTLEIQRTEQGDSAMYLCASSLILAEVYEQYFGPGTRLTVT.

This sequence joins TRBV9 and TRBJ2-7; 7 bases are shared with TRBD2. Germline CDR1 and CDR2: SGDLS and YYNGEE. The junction had 5 bases not matched to a gene; V was cut back by 2 bases and J by 3 bases. The CDR3 runs to 14 residues. As DNA, the CDR3 is TGTGCCAGCAGCGTCCTTGGGGGGGACTACGAGCAGTACTTC. It yields the protein CASSVLGGDYEQYF.

The rearrangement links TRBV7-9 to TRBJ2-2; TRBD1 agrees at 8 bases. CDR1 is SEHNR and CDR2 is FQNEAQ in the germline V gene (reference sequence). This CDR3 comprises 17 residues. The ends lost 11 bases at V and 6 bases at J; junction bases unmatched: 20. CDR3 DNA: TGTGCCGGCATTACACGGAGTGGGACAGGTTTAGCCGGGGAGCTGTTTTTT. Protein: CAGITRSGTGLAGELFF.

The chain employs TRBV19 and TRBJ2-7; TRBD1 might be the D (6 bases). CDR3 length: 15 residues. V lost 4 bases and J 0 bases, leaving 13 bases between the germline ends. Germline V gene data show CDR1 as LNHDA and CDR2 as SQIVND (reference sequence). This chain's CDR3 is CASSTTGTYSYEQYF. In DNA, the CDR3 is TGTGCCAGTAGTACAACCGGGACATACTCCTACGAGCAGTACTTC.

This chain uses TRBV5-4 with TRBJ2-1, with 7 positions matching TRBD1. V was pared by 0 bases and J by 3 bases, with 9 bases of the junction left unmatched. The CDR3 has 17 amino acids. CDR1 and CDR2 from the germline V gene are SGHNT and YYREEE (reference sequence). The CDR3 nucleotides are TGTGCCAGCAGCTTGGTGCCAGGGACAGTGAGCTACAATGAGCAGTTCTTC. Translation: CASSLVPGTVSYNEQFF. The entire variable domain, with the rest obtained from reference TRBV5-4 and TRBJ2-1, is as follows: ETGVTQSPTHLIKTRGQQVTLRCSSQSGHNTVSWYQQALGQGPQFIFQYYREEENGRGNFPPRFSGLQFPNYSSELNVNALELDDSALYLCASSLVPGTVSYNEQFFGPGTRLTVL.

This chain links TRBV4-2 with TRBJ2-7; D unresolved. V lost 0 bases and J 0 bases, leaving 9 bases between the germline ends. The CDR3 runs to 15 residues. The germline V gene encodes CDR1 LGHNA and CDR2 YNFKEQ. The CDR3 loop is CASSQEGKLSYEQYF. The CDR3 DNA follows: TGTGCCAGCAGCCAAGAGGGGAAACTCTCCTACGAGCAGTACTTC.

The chain couples TRBV27 to TRBJ1-4, with 12 bases that match TRBD1. The CDR3 covers 17 residues. Germline V gene data show CDR1 as MNHEY and CDR2 as SMNVEV (reference sequence). V lost 2 bases and J lost 10; bases outside the gene matches: 11. CDR3 sequence (DNA): TGTGCCAGCAGTTTAGCCTCCTTGGGACAGGGGGCAGGAAAACTGTTTTTT. Residues: CASSLASLGQGAGKLFF.